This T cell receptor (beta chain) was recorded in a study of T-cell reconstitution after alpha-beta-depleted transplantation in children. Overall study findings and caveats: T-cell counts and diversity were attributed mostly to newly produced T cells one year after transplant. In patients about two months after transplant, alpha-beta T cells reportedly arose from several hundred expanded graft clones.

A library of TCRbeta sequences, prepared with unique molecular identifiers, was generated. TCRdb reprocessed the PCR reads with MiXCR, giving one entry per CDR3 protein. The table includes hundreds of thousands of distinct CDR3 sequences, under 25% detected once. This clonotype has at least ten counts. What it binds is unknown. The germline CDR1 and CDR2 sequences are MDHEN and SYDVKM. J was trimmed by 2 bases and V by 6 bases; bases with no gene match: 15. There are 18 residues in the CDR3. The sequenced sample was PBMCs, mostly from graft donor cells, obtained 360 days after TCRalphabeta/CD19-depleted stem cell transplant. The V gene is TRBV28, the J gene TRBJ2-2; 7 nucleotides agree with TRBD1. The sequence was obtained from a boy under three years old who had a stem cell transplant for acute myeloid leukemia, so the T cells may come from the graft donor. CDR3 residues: CASSPPPRGQHNTGELFF. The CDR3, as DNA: TGTGCCAGCAGCCCTCCCCCCCGGGGACAGCATAACACCGGGGAGCTGTTTTTT. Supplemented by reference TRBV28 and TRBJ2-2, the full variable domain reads DVKVTQSSRYLVKRTGEKVFLECVQDMDHENMFWYRQDPGLGLRLIYFSYDVKMKEKGDIPEGYSVSREKKERFSLILESASTNQTSMYLCASSPPPRGQHNTGELFFGEGSRLTVL.